This TCR beta chain appears in the sequencing data of a study of cytomegalovirus exposure and HLA in healthy donors. Study context: HLA-typed donors contributed approximately 92 million unique TCRs, which were held in an early data release.

The PCR had 60 Vbeta and 13 Jbeta primers. TCRdb keeps only in-frame clones here, not all; method: immunoSEQ multiplex PCR. The sample consists of around 140,000 clones, approximately 78% of them appearing once. The source of this sequence is a woman aged 18-29 years in good health and CMV-seropositive. Sequencing was performed on PBMCs.

Here the CDR3 DNA reads TGTGCCAGCAGCCTATTACGGGGGGGCCTCGAGACCCAGTACTTC. Translated, it gives CASSLLRGGLETQYF. The V and J genes are TRBV7-2 and TRBJ2-5, with 8 positions matching TRBD2. J was trimmed by 5 bases and V by 5 bases; bases with no gene match: 10. Germline CDR1 and CDR2: SGHTA and FQGNSA. The CDR3 totals 15 residues. Looking up the rest from reference TRBV7-2 and TRBJ2-5 gives the full variable domain: GAGVSQSPSNKVTEKGKDVELRCDPISGHTALYWYRQSLGQGLEFLIYFQGNSAPDKSGLPSDRFSAERTGGSVSTLTIQRTQQEDSAVYLCASSLLRGGLETQYFGPGTRLLVL.